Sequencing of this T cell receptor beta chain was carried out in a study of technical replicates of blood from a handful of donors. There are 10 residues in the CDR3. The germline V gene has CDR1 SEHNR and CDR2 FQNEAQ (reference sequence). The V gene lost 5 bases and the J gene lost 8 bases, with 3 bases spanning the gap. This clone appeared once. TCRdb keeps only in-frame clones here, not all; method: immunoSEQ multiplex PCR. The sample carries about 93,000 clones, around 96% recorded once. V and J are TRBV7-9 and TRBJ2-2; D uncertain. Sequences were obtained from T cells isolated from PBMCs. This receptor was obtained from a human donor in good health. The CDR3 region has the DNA TGTGCCAGCAGCCCTGGGGAGCTGTTTTTT. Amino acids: CASSPGELFF.